A selection of T cell receptor beta chains follows, all from one sample in a study of cytomegalovirus exposure and HLA in healthy donors. The protocol was immunoSEQ multiplex PCR, while the TCRdb copy is restricted to in-frame clones and leaves out a portion. The sample lists 350,000 or so clones; roughly 90% were seen once. Sequenced input: PBMCs. The receptors were sampled from a woman younger than 30 in good health and CMV-seronegative. CDR3s include the opening cysteine and the closing phenylalanine or tryptophan. Each record gives: clone size, V gene, J gene, D gene, CDR3 protein, CDR3 DNA. D genes are given only for firm matches. Where a row states a size, it is once, few, many or the class of an expanded clone; other rows omit it.

once	TRBV6-1	TRBJ2-7	NA	CASSDTGRSSYEQYF	TGTGCCAGCAGTGACACAGGAAGGAGTTCCTACGAGCAGTACTTC
NA	TRBV27	TRBJ2-7	TRBD2	CASMASGFHEQYF	TGTGCCAGCATGGCTAGCGGGTTCCACGAGCAGTACTTC
NA	TRBV30	TRBJ2-1	NA	CAWSTGSYNEQFF	TGTGCCTGGAGTACGGGGTCCTACAATGAGCAGTTCTTC
NA	TRBV7-7	TRBJ2-7	NA	CASSLGQGYSYEQYF	TGTGCCAGCAGCTTAGGGCAGGGCTACAGCTACGAGCAGTACTTC
NA	TRBV4-3	TRBJ2-3	NA	CASSQARGMYTQYF	TGCGCCAGCAGCCAGGCCAGGGGCATGTATACGCAGTATTTT
NA	TRBV29-1	TRBJ2-1	TRBD2	CSVEDAAGALNEQFF	TGCAGCGTTGAAGATGCGGCGGGAGCGCTCAATGAGCAGTTCTTC
NA	TRBV7-2	TRBJ2-4	TRBD1	CASSSGQFGKNIQYF	TGTGCCAGCAGCTCGGGACAGTTTGGCAAAAACATTCAGTACTTC
NA	TRBV30	TRBJ2-7	TRBD2	CAWSGGGREQYF	TGTGCCTGGAGCGGGGGGGGCCGCGAGCAGTACTTC
NA	TRBV2	TRBJ1-1	NA	CASSGTGTMDTEAFF	TGTGCCAGCAGTGGGACCGGGACTATGGACACTGAAGCTTTCTTT
NA	TRBV6-5	TRBJ1-1	TRBD1	CASSYSPDRTEAFF	TGTGCCAGCAGTTACTCGCCGGACAGGACTGAAGCTTTCTTT
NA	TRBV18	TRBJ2-7	TRBD1	CASSLGTGVEEQYF	TGTGCCAGCTCTCTCGGGACAGGGGTGGAAGAGCAGTACTTC
once	TRBV9	TRBJ2-5	TRBD1	CASSVGQGATQETQYF	TGTGCCAGCAGCGTAGGGCAGGGGGCTACCCAAGAGACCCAGTACTTC
NA	TRBV9	TRBJ2-7	TRBD2	CASSVGTSGGLGVYEQYF	TGTGCCAGCAGCGTCGGGACTAGCGGGGGCCTCGGGGTTTACGAGCAGTACTTC
NA	TRBV7-6	TRBJ1-5	TRBD1	CASSLGGARGIQPQHF	TGTGCCAGCAGCTTAGGCGGAGCCAGGGGGATTCAGCCCCAGCATTTT
NA	TRBV18	TRBJ2-7	TRBD1	CASSPRTGGSYEQYF	TGTGCCAGCTCGCCAAGGACAGGGGGCTCCTACGAGCAGTACTTC
NA	TRBV4-3	TRBJ2-7	NA	CASSPAQSTVSYEQYF	TGCGCCAGCAGCCCCGCCCAGTCGACAGTGAGCTACGAGCAGTACTTC
NA	TRBV18	TRBJ2-7	NA	CASSPIPYEQYF	TGTGCCAGCTCACCCATTCCCTACGAGCAGTACTTC
NA	TRBV28	TRBJ1-2	NA	CASSLGSVGYTF	TGTGCCAGCAGTTTGGGCTCAGTGGGCTACACCTTC
NA	TRBV7-3	TRBJ1-2	TRBD1	CASSLMAGTEDYTF	TGTGCCAGCAGCCTCATGGCCGGGACAGAGGACTACACCTTC
NA	TRBV10-3	TRBJ1-1	NA	CAISENRDTEAFF	TGTGCCATCAGTGAGAACAGGGACACTGAAGCTTTCTTT
NA	TRBV29-1	TRBJ2-5	TRBD2	CSVARTSGQETQYF	TGCAGCGTCGCAAGGACTAGCGGTCAAGAGACCCAGTACTTC
once	TRBV2	TRBJ2-7	NA	CASSPGRGAYEQYF	TGTGCCAGCAGCCCGGGCCGCGGGGCCTACGAGCAGTACTTC
NA	TRBV7-6	TRBJ1-3	NA	CASSSRGGNTIYF	TGTGCCAGCAGCTCCCGGGGTGGAAACACCATATATTTT
NA	TRBV6-1	TRBJ1-4	TRBD1	CASSSGQGGEKLFF	TGTGCCAGCAGTTCGGGACAGGGAGGTGAAAAACTGTTTTTT
NA	TRBV4-2	TRBJ1-2	NA	CASSQVEGVTYGYTF	TGTGCCAGCAGCCAAGTCGAGGGGGTTACCTATGGCTACACCTTC
NA	TRBV28	TRBJ2-7	NA	CATTGGGLAYEQYF	TGTGCCACCACGGGTGGGGGACTCGCCTACGAGCAGTACTTC
NA	TRBV5-1	TRBJ2-2	TRBD1	CASSLDGTATGELFF	TGCGCCAGCAGCTTGGATGGGACAGCAACCGGGGAGCTGTTTTTT
NA	TRBV9	TRBJ2-7	NA	CASSGDWSEQYF	TGTGCCAGCAGCGGAGACTGGTCCGAGCAGTACTTC
NA	TRBV6-5	TRBJ1-2	NA	CASSYMGDITNYGYTF	TGTGCCAGCAGTTATATGGGGGACATAACTAACTATGGCTACACCTTC
NA	TRBV2	TRBJ2-7	NA	CASSGVYEQYF	TGTGCCAGCTCAGGGGTCTACGAGCAGTACTTC
NA	TRBV27	TRBJ1-5	NA	CASRPTGTLNQPQHF	TGTGCCAGCAGGCCGACCGGGACTCTCAATCAGCCCCAGCATTTT
NA	TRBV25-1	TRBJ1-5	TRBD1	CASSETGGNQPQHF	TGTGCCAGCAGCGAAACAGGGGGCAATCAGCCCCAGCATTTT
NA	TRBV28	TRBJ2-7	TRBD1	CASSLRGTGGEQYF	TGTGCCAGCAGTTTAAGGGGGACAGGGGGCGAGCAGTACTTC
NA	TRBV11-2	TRBJ2-7	TRBD1	CASSLVGQELSYEQYF	TGTGCCAGCAGCTTAGTCGGACAGGAATTATCCTACGAGCAGTACTTC
NA	TRBV19	TRBJ2-2	TRBD1	CASSSPRDSTGELFF	TGTGCCAGTAGTTCACCTAGGGACAGCACCGGGGAGCTGTTTTTT
NA	TRBV5-1	TRBJ1-3	NA	CASRDSQRAGNTIYF	TGCGCCAGCAGGGACTCTCAAAGGGCCGGAAACACCATATATTTT
NA	TRBV4-3	TRBJ2-2	NA	CASSPFTSSTGELFF	TGCGCCAGCAGCCCGTTTACTAGTTCCACCGGGGAGCTGTTTTTT
NA	TRBV9	TRBJ2-6	NA	CATGGSPSGANVLTF	TGTGCCACCGGCGGCTCCCCCTCTGGGGCCAACGTCCTGACTTTC
NA	TRBV12-5	TRBJ2-7	NA	CASGSGRGEQYF	TGTGCTAGTGGTTCAGGGCGCGGCGAGCAGTACTTC
NA	TRBV29-1	TRBJ2-2	TRBD2	CSAFSGTTGELFF	TGCAGCGCTTTTAGCGGGACGACCGGGGAGCTGTTTTTT
NA	TRBV2	TRBJ1-4	TRBD1	CASKWEDRAIEKLFF	TGTGCCAGCAAGTGGGAGGACAGGGCCATCGAAAAACTGTTTTTT
NA	TRBV11-3	TRBJ2-2	NA	CASSLSGELFF	TGTGCCAGCAGCTTATCTGGGGAGCTGTTTTTT
NA	TRBV25-1	TRBJ1-4	NA	CASSTRQWRDEKLFF	TGTGCCAGCAGCACTAGACAGTGGAGGGATGAAAAACTGTTTTTT
once	TRBV7-2	TRBJ2-7	TRBD1	CASSLGPGQGAYEQYF	TGTGCCAGCAGCTTAGGTCCAGGACAGGGGGCGTACGAGCAGTACTTC
NA	TRBV6-1	TRBJ2-7	TRBD2	CASSGLAGFSYEQYF	TGTGCCAGCAGTGGACTAGCGGGATTCTCCTACGAGCAGTACTTC
NA	TRBV7-9	TRBJ2-7	TRBD2	CASSLIKGLARSYEQYF	TGTGCCAGCAGCTTGATCAAAGGACTAGCGCGTTCCTACGAGCAGTACTTC
NA	TRBV28	TRBJ2-5	TRBD2	CASSLTSGRAVLQETQYF	TGTGCCAGCAGTTTGACTAGCGGGAGGGCCGTTCTTCAAGAGACCCAGTACTTC
NA	TRBV28	TRBJ2-3	TRBD2	CASGPSGMPDTQYF	TGTGCCAGCGGCCCTAGCGGGATGCCAGATACGCAGTATTTT
once	TRBV5-1	TRBJ2-7	TRBD2	CASSFTLAGGPYEQYF	TGCGCCAGCAGCTTCACTCTAGCGGGAGGACCCTACGAGCAGTACTTC
NA	TRBV2	TRBJ2-3	TRBD1	CASSPYRGSDTQYF	TGTGCCAGCAGTCCTTACAGGGGTTCAGATACGCAGTATTTT
few	TRBV5-1	TRBJ2-2	NA	CASSVGQSYTGELFF	TGCGCCAGCAGCGTCGGACAGTCCTACACCGGGGAGCTGTTTTTT
NA	TRBV4-1	TRBJ1-1	NA	CASSLGPPGTEAFF	TGCGCCAGCAGCCTGGGGCCCCCGGGCACTGAAGCTTTCTTT
once	TRBV28	TRBJ2-4	NA	CASSLGLGSVLAKNIQYF	TGTGCCAGCAGTTTAGGGCTTGGGAGTGTTTTAGCCAAAAACATTCAGTACTTC
NA	TRBV6-6	TRBJ2-2	TRBD2	CASIKLATLGGELFF	TGTGCCAGCATCAAACTAGCGACCCTGGGCGGGGAGCTGTTTTTT
NA	TRBV6-1	TRBJ2-2	TRBD1	CASSEAIRGRQAGTGELFF	TGTGCCAGCAGTGAAGCCATCAGGGGGCGGCAAGCCGGCACCGGGGAGCTGTTTTTT
NA	TRBV5-8	TRBJ2-1	TRBD1	CASSDGQGFYNEQFF	TGTGCCAGCAGCGACGGACAGGGTTTCTACAATGAGCAGTTCTTC
NA	TRBV9	TRBJ1-1	NA	CASSPGRANTEAFF	TGTGCCAGCAGCCCCGGGAGGGCGAACACTGAAGCTTTCTTT
NA	TRBV27	TRBJ2-3	TRBD2	CASSTPSGISTDTQYF	TGTGCCAGCAGTACCCCTAGCGGCATTAGCACAGATACGCAGTATTTT
NA	TRBV18	TRBJ2-7	TRBD1	CASSPPIQGAVYEQYF	TGTGCCAGCTCACCACCTATTCAGGGGGCGGTCTACGAGCAGTACTTC